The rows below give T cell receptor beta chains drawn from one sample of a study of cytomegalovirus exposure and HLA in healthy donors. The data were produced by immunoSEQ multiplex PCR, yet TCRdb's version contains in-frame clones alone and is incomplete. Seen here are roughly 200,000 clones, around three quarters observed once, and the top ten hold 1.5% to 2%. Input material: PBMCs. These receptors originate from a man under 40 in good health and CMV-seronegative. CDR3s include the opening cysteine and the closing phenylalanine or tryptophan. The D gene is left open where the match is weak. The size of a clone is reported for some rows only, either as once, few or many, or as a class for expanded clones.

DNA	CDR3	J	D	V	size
TGTGCCAGCAGCCATGGAGGGGGCCGGGAGCTGTTTTTT	CASSHGGGRELFF	TRBJ2-2	-	TRBV7-3	-
TGCACCAGCAGCGGGAGCGGGAGGAGCAACGAGGAGACCCAGTACTTC	CTSSGSGRSNEETQYF	TRBJ2-5	-	TRBV1	-
TGTGCCAGCAGCACCCCCCGGGACAGGGTTAATGAAAAACTGTTTTTT	CASSTPRDRVNEKLFF	TRBJ1-4	TRBD1	TRBV7-2	few
TGTGCCAGCAGCGTACCTAGCCTCCAAGAGACCCAGTACTTC	CASSVPSLQETQYF	TRBJ2-5	-	TRBV9	few
TGTGCCAGCAGTTCGGGAAGGGAGGGAAATGGCTACACCTTC	CASSSGREGNGYTF	TRBJ1-2	-	TRBV28	-
TGTGCCAGCAGGTCCGGGACAGGGAGGTACTATGGCTACACCTTC	CASRSGTGRYYGYTF	TRBJ1-2	TRBD1	TRBV2	-
TGTGCCAGCAGTACCGGACAGGGAGGAAACACCATATATTTT	CASSTGQGGNTIYF	TRBJ1-3	TRBD1	TRBV28	-
TGCGCCAGCAGCCCGGACAGGGTCAGCAATCAGCCCCAGCATTTT	CASSPDRVSNQPQHF	TRBJ1-5	TRBD1	TRBV4-1	-
TGTGCCAGCAGACGGACAGGGGGTGGCTACACCTTC	CASRRTGGGYTF	TRBJ1-2	TRBD1	TRBV28	-
TGTGCCAGCAGCTCCCCTCTAGGCCCGAACACCGGGGAGCTGTTTTTT	CASSSPLGPNTGELFF	TRBJ2-2	-	TRBV7-6	few
TGTGCCAGCAGTTCACTACCCGGGGGGGTAACAGATACGCAGTATTTT	CASSSLPGGVTDTQYF	TRBJ2-3	TRBD2	TRBV27	-
TGTGCTAGCAGCTTATTGCGGGAGGGCCTGGAGACCCAGTACTTC	CASSLLREGLETQYF	TRBJ2-5	TRBD2	TRBV7-7	-
TGCGCCAGCTCAATCCTCGAGACTGATTCCACCTTACCTGTATATGGCTACACCTTC	CASSILETDSTLPVYGYTF	TRBJ1-2	-	TRBV5-1	-
TGTGCCAGCAGCCAGATGAACACTGAAGCTTTCTTT	CASSQMNTEAFF	TRBJ1-1	-	TRBV11-2	-
TGCGCCAGCAGTCCAGCCCAGCGGGAGGGCCCGGATACGCAGTATTTT	CASSPAQREGPDTQYF	TRBJ2-3	TRBD2	TRBV10-1	-
TGTGCCAGCAGTAGGACAGGGGGGTACTACAATGAGCAGTTCTTC	CASSRTGGYYNEQFF	TRBJ2-1	TRBD1	TRBV5-6	-
TGCGCCAGCAGCGGAAAAGCGGGAATCTCCTACAATGAGCAGTTCTTC	CASSGKAGISYNEQFF	TRBJ2-1	TRBD2	TRBV4-1	-
TGTGCCAGCAGCCCGAGGGGGAGGGCCGGGTACGAGCAGTACTTC	CASSPRGRAGYEQYF	TRBJ2-7	-	TRBV5-4	few
TGCGCCAGCAGCCGAAGCCTAACAGGGACCGTTAGCGAAAAACTGTTTTTT	CASSRSLTGTVSEKLFF	TRBJ1-4	-	TRBV4-1	-
TGCGCCAGCAGCCCTTCTGACTATGGCTACACCTTC	CASSPSDYGYTF	TRBJ1-2	-	TRBV5-1	-
TGTGCCAGCCACGGTACAGGGGCTAACACCGGGGAGCTGTTTTTT	CASHGTGANTGELFF	TRBJ2-2	TRBD1	TRBV2	-
TGTGCCAGCAGCTTGGTCGGTGCAACTAATGAAAAACTGTTTTTT	CASSLVGATNEKLFF	TRBJ1-4	-	TRBV5-6	-
TGTGCCAGCACGGTCCCGGGACAGGGTGGCCACGAGCAGTACTTC	CASTVPGQGGHEQYF	TRBJ2-7	TRBD1	TRBV6-1	-
TGTGCCAGCAGCGCGCCGGGACTAGCGAGTGGGGAGCAGTACTTC	CASSAPGLASGEQYF	TRBJ2-7	TRBD2	TRBV6-5	-
TGCGCCAGCAGCATTACCGGGACAGGGGGCGGCTACACCTTC	CASSITGTGGGYTF	TRBJ1-2	TRBD1	TRBV5-1	once
TGTGCCAGCAGCTTGGACAGGGGCCCTCGGGACACCATATATTTT	CASSLDRGPRDTIYF	TRBJ1-3	TRBD1	TRBV7-9	-
TGTGCCAGTAGTGCGACCGGGGGGGAGACCCAGTACTTC	CASSATGGETQYF	TRBJ2-5	TRBD2	TRBV19	-
TGTGCCAGCAGCCTTCGTCTAGGGGCCAACGTCCTGACTTTC	CASSLRLGANVLTF	TRBJ2-6	-	TRBV7-9	once
TGTGCCAGCAGTACCCCAGGGGGCGTAAATGAAAAACTGTTTTTT	CASSTPGGVNEKLFF	TRBJ1-4	TRBD1	TRBV28	-
TGTGCCTGGAGCAGTACAGGGAGAATTCGGCAGCCCCAGCATTTT	CAWSSTGRIRQPQHF	TRBJ1-5	-	TRBV30	-
TGTGCCAGCATCACGGGAGGGAAAAACAATGAGCAGTTCTTC	CASITGGKNNEQFF	TRBJ2-1	TRBD2	TRBV28	-
TGTGCCAGTAGCTTTGGCAGGGCTGAAGCTTTCTTT	CASSFGRAEAFF	TRBJ1-1	-	TRBV19	-
TGCGCCAGCAGCCAAGTTACCCCCGCAGGGAGGTACGAGCAGTACTTC	CASSQVTPAGRYEQYF	TRBJ2-7	-	TRBV4-1	-
TGTGCCAGCAGTGGGCTAGTTTACAATGAGCAGTTCTTC	CASSGLVYNEQFF	TRBJ2-1	-	TRBV2	few
TGCGCCAGCAGCTTGGTGAGCGGGGCCTCCCTCTCCTACGAGCAGTACTTC	CASSLVSGASLSYEQYF	TRBJ2-7	TRBD2	TRBV5-1	-
TGTGCCAGCAGTTTATTGAGGGGGACTAGCGGGAACACCGGGGAGCTGTTTTTT	CASSLLRGTSGNTGELFF	TRBJ2-2	TRBD2	TRBV27	-
TGTGCCTGGGGTGAAGATGTCAACAACCACCAAGAGACCCAGTACTTC	CAWGEDVNNHQETQYF	TRBJ2-5	-	TRBV30	-
TGTGCCAGCAGCCTGCCGGGACAGGTGCCCTCTGAGCAGTTCTTC	CASSLPGQVPSEQFF	TRBJ2-1	TRBD1	TRBV14	-
TGTGCCAGCAGCTTCCTTCTAGCGGGAGAAAAAGATACGCAGTATTTT	CASSFLLAGEKDTQYF	TRBJ2-3	TRBD2	TRBV7-9	-
TGTGCCAGCAGCCGGGACACATTGAACACCGGGGAGCTGTTTTTT	CASSRDTLNTGELFF	TRBJ2-2	-	TRBV25-1	-
TGTGCCAGCAGCACGGGACAGGGCGTGGACGAGCAGTACTTC	CASSTGQGVDEQYF	TRBJ2-7	TRBD1	TRBV7-9	-
TGTGCCAGCAGCCCCGGCTCCTACGAGCAGTACTTC	CASSPGSYEQYF	TRBJ2-7	-	TRBV7-9	-
TGTGCCACCAGCAGAGAACCAGGGAATAGGAATGAGCAGTTCTTC	CATSREPGNRNEQFF	TRBJ2-1	-	TRBV15	-
TGTGCCAGCAGCACCGCTTCATCCAGGGCATCGTTTGAAAAACTGTTTTTT	CASSTASSRASFEKLFF	TRBJ1-4	-	TRBV5-6	-
TGTGCCAGCAGCTACAGGGGCGACCCATATGGCTACACCTTC	CASSYRGDPYGYTF	TRBJ1-2	TRBD1	TRBV2	-
TGTGCCAGCAGCGTTATACCCAGTCCCCACTACGAGCAGTACTTC	CASSVIPSPHYEQYF	TRBJ2-7	-	TRBV7-9	-
TGTGCCAGCAGTGACACCAACAGGGTCACTGAAGCTTTCTTT	CASSDTNRVTEAFF	TRBJ1-1	-	TRBV6-4	-
TGTGCCAGCAGCCCTGGGGCCTCAGTTGGCTATGAGCAGTTCTTC	CASSPGASVGYEQFF	TRBJ2-1	-	TRBV7-6	-